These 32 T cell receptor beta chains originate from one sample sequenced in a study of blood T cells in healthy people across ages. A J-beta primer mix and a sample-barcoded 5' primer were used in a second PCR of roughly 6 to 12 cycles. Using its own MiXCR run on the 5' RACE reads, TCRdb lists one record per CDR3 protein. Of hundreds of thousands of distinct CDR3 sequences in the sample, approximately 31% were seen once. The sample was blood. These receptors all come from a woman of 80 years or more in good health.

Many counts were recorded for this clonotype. The chain's CDR3 is CASGGQLSSYNEQFF. The CDR3 DNA sequence: TGTGCCAGCGGCGGACAGCTGAGCTCCTACAATGAGCAGTTCTTC. This chain uses TRBV27 with TRBJ2-1; the D gene is possibly TRBD1 (6 bases). From germline, CDR1 is MNHEY and CDR2 SMNVEV (reference sequence). V dropped 8 bases and J dropped 0 bases, with 14 bases sitting between them. This CDR3 comprises 15 residues.

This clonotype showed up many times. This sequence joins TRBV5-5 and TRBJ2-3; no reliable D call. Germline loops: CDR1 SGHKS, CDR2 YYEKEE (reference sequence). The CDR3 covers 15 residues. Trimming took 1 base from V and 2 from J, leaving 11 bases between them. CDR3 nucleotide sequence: TGTGCCAGCAGCTTGAACGCCCGAAACACAGATACGCAGTATTTT. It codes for CASSLNARNTDTQYF.

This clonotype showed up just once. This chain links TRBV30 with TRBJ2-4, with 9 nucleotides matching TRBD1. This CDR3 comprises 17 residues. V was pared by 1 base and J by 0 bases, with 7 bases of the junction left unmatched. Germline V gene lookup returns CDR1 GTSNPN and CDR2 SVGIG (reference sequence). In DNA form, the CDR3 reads TGTGCCTGGAGTGGGACAGGGGCCATAATAGCCAAAAACATTCAGTACTTC. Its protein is CAWSGTGAIIAKNIQYF.

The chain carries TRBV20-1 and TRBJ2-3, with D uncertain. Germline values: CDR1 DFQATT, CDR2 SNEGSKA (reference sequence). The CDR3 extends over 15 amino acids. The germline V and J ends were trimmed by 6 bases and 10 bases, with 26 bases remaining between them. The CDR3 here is CSALGRDWTQAPQYF. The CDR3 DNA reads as TGCAGTGCCCTGGGCCGAGACTGGACGCAAGCTCCGCAGTATTTT.

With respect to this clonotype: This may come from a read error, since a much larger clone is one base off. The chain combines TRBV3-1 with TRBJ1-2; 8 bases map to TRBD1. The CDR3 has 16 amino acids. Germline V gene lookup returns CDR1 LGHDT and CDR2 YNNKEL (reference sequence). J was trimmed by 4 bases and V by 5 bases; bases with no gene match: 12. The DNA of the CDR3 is TGTGCCAGCAGCTCACTGTTCGGGGACAGGCCCTATGGCTACACCTTC. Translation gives CASSSLFGDRPYGYTF.

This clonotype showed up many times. The CDR3 protein is CASRLNADRERETQYF. CDR3 bases: TGTGCCAGCAGACTAAATGCTGACAGAGAACGAGAGACCCAGTACTTC. This chain uses TRBV7-6 with TRBJ2-5; TRBD1 is a possible D gene (5 bases). The ends were cut back, 6 bases at V and 4 bases at J, with 21 bases in the middle. Germline V gives CDR1 SGHVS, CDR2 FNYEAQ. CDR3 size: 16 residues.

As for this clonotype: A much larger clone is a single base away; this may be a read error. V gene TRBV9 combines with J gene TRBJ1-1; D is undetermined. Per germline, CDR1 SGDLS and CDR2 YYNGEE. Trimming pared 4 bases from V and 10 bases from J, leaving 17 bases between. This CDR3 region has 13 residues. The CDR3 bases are TGTGCCAGCAGCACAATGGCCGGGAGTGTAGCTTTCTTT. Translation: CASSTMAGSVAFF.

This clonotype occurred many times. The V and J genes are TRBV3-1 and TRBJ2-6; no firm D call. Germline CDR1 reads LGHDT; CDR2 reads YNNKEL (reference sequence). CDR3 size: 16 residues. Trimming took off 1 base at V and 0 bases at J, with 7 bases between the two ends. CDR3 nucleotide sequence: TGTGCCAGCAGCCAAGCCTCGGGCTCTGGGGCCAACGTCCTGACTTTC. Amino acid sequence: CASSQASGSGANVLTF.

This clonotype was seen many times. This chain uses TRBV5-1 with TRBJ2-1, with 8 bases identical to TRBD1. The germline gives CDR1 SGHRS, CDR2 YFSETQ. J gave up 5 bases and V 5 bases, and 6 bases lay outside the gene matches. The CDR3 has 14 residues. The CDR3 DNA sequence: TGCGCCAGCAGGTGGCAGGGGGCGAACAATGAGCAGTTCTTC. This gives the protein CASRWQGANNEQFF.

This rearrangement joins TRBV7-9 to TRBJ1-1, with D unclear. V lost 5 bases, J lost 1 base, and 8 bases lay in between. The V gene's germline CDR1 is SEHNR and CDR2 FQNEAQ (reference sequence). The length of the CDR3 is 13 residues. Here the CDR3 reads CASSVLGNTEAFF. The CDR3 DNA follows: TGTGCCAGCAGCGTCCTTGGGAACACTGAAGCTTTCTTT.

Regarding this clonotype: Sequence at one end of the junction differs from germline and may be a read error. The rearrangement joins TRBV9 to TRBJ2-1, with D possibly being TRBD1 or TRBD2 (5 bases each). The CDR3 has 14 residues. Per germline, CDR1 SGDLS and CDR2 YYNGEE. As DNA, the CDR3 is TGCGCCAGCAGCCCCAGGGTGGGAGACTACGAGCAGGACTTC. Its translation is CASSPRVGDYEQDF.

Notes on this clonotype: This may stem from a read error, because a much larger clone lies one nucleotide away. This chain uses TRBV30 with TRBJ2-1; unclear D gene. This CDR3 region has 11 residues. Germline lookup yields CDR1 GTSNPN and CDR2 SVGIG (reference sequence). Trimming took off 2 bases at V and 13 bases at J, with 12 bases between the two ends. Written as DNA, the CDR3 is TGTGCCTGGAGTCCTTTAGAGACCCAGTTCTTC. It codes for CAWSPLETQFF.

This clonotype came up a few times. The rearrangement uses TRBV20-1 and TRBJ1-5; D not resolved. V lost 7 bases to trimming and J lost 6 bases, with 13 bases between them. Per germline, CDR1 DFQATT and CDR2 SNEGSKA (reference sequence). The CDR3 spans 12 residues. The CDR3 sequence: CSVGEAGQPQHF. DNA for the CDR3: TGCAGTGTTGGGGAGGCCGGTCAGCCCCAGCATTTT.

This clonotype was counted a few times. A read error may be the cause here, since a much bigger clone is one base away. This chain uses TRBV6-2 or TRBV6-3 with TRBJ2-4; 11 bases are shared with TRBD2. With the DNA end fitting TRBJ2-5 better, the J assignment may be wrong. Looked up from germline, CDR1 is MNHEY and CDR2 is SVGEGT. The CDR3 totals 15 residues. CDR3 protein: CASRPRLAGGETQYF. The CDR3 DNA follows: TGTGCCAGCAGACCGAGGCTAGCGGGGGGCGAGACCCAGTACTTC.

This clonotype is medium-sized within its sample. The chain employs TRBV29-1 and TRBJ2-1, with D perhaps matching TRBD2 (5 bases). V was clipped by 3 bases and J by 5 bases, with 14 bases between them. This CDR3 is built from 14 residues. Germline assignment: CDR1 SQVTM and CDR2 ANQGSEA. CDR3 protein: CSVEDSFANNEQFF. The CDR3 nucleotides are TGCAGCGTTGAGGACTCCTTCGCGAACAATGAGCAGTTCTTC.

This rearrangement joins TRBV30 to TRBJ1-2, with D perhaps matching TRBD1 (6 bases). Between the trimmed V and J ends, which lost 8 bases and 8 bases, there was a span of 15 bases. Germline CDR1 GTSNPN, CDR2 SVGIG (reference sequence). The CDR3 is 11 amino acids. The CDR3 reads CARTTGGGYTF. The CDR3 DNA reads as TGTGCCCGGACGACAGGAGGCGGCTACACCTTC.

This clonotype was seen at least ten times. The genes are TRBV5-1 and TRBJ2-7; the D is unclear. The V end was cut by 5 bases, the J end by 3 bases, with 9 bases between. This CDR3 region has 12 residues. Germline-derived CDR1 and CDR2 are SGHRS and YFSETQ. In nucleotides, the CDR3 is TGCGCCAGCAGGACGGAGTTCTACGAGCAGTACTTC. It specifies CASRTEFYEQYF.

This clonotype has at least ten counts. The CDR3 DNA reads TGTGCCAGCAGTGAAGGGCATTACAATGAGCAGTTCTTC. The encoded protein is CASSEGHYNEQFF. The chain combines TRBV2 with TRBJ2-1; D ambiguous. V was cut by 1 base and J by 4 bases, with 5 bases left in between. The CDR3 is made up of 13 amino acids. CDR1 is SNHLY, CDR2 FYNNEI, per germline. Combining the CDR3 with reference TRBV2 and TRBJ2-1 gives the whole variable domain EPEVTQTPSHQVTQMGQEVILRCVPISNHLYFYWYRQILGQKVEFLVSFYNNEISEKSEIFDDQFSVERPDGSNFTLKIRSTKLEDSAMYFCASSEGHYNEQFFGPGTRLTVL.

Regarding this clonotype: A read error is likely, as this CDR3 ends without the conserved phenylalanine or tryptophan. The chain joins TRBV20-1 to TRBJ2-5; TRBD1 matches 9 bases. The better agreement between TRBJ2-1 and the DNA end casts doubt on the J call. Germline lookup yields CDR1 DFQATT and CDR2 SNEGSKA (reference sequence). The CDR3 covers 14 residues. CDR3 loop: CSANPGQGGETQFC. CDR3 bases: TGCAGTGCGAATCCGGGACAGGGAGGAGAGACCCAGTTCTGC.

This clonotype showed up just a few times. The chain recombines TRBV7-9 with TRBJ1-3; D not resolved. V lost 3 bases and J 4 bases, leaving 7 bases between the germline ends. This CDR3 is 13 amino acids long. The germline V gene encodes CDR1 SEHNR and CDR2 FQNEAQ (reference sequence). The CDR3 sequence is CASSLAPGNTIYF. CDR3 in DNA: TGTGCCAGCAGCTTGGCCCCAGGAAACACCATATATTTT. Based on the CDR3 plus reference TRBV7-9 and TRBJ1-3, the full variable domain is DTGVSQNPRHKITKRGQNVTFRCDPISEHNRLYWYRQTLGQGPEFLTYFQNEAQLEKSRLLSDRFSAERPKGSFSTLEIQRTEQGDSAMYLCASSLAPGNTIYFGEGSWLTVV.

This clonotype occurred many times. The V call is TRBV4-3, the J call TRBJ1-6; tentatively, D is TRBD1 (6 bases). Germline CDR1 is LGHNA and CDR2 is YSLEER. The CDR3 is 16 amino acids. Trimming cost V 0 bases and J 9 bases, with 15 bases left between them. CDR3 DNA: TGCGCCAGCAGCCAAGATTTAGAGACAGGTCGTTCACCCCTCCACTTT. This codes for CASSQDLETGRSPLHF.

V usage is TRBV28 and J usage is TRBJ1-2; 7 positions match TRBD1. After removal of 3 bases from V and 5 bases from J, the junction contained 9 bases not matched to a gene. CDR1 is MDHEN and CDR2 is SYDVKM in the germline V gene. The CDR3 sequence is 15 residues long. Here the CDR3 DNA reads TGTGCCAGCAGTTTGGGCGGGACAGAAACGTATGGCTACACCTTC. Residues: CASSLGGTETYGYTF.

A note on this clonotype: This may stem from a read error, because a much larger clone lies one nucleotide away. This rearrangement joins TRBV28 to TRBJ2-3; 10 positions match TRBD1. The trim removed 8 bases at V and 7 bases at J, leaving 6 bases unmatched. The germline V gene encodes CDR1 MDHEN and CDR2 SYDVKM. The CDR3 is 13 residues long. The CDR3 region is CASGGTGVYTQYF. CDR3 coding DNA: TGTGCCAGCGGTGGGACAGGGGTTTATACGCAGTATTTT.

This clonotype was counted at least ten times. The CDR3 loop is CASSQHIISRSTANYGYTF. The CDR3 DNA is TGTGCCAGCAGCCAACACATCATCAGCCGGAGTACGGCTAACTATGGCTACACCTTC. The chain links TRBV7-3 to TRBJ1-2; D gene unclear. The CDR3 consists of 19 residues. Germline V gene sequence: CDR1 SGHTA, CDR2 FQGTGA. The V end lost 5 bases, the J end lost 0 bases, and 25 bases lay between the germline ends.

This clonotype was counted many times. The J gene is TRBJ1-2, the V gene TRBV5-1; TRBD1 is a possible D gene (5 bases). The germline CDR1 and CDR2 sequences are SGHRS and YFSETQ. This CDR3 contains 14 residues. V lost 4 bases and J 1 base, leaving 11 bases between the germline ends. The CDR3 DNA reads TGCGCCAGCAGCCCTAATGGGGGTAACTATGGCTACACCTTC. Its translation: CASSPNGGNYGYTF.

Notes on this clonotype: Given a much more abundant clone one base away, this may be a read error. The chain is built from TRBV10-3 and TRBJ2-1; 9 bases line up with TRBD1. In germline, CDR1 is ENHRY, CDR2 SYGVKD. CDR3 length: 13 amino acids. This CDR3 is CTISGDRENEQFF. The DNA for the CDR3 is TGTACCATCAGTGGGGACAGGGAGAATGAGCAGTTCTTC.

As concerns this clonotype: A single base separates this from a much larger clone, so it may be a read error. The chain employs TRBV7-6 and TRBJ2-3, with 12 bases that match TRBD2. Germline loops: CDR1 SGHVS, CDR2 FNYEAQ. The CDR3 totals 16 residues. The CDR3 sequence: CASSYTSGGLTDMQYF. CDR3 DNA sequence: TGTGCCAGCAGCTATACTAGCGGGGGGCTCACAGATATGCAGTATTTT.

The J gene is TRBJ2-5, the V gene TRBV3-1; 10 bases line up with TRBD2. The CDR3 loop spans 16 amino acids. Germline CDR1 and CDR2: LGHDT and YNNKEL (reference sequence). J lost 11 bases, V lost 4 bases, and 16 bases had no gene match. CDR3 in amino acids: CASSPGRAGGWGEQYF. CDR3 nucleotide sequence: TGTGCCAGCAGCCCGGGACGAGCGGGGGGGTGGGGTGAGCAGTACTTC.

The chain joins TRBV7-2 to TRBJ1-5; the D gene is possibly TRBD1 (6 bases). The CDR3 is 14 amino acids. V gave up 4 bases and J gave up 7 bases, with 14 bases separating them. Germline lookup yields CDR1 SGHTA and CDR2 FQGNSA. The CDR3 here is CASSSAGGRQPQHF. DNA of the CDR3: TGTGCCAGCAGCTCTGCGGGGGGGCGACAGCCCCAGCATTTT.

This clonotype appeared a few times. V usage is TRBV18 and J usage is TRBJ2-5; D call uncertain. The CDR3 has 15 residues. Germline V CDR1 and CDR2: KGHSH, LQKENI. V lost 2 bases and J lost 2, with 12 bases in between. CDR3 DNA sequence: TGTGCCAGCTCACCAGTCGCCCGTGGACAAGAGACCCAGTACTTC. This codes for CASSPVARGQETQYF.

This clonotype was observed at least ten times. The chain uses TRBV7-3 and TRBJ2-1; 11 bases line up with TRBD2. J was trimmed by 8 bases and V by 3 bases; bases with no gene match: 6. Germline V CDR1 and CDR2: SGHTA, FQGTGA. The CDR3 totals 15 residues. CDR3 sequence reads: CASSFSGGVSDEQFF. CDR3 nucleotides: TGTGCCAGCAGCTTTAGCGGGGGGGTCAGTGATGAGCAGTTCTTC. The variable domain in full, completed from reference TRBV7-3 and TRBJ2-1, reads GAGVSQTPSNKVTEKGKYVELRCDPISGHTALYWYRQSLGQGPEFLIYFQGTGAADDSGLPNDRFFAVRPEGSVSTLKIQRTERGDSAVYLCASSFSGGVSDEQFFGPGTRLTVL.

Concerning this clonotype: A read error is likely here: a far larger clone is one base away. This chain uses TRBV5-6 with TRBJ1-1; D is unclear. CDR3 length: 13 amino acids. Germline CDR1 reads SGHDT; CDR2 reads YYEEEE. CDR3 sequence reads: CASSLGARTEVFF. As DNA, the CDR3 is TGTGCCAGCAGCTTGGGGGCGCGGACTGAAGTTTTCTTT.